This paragraph covers one T cell receptor (beta chain) sequence. The antigen it recognizes is unknown. No much larger clone exists at a distance of one base, and base qualities are not known. CDR1 and CDR2 (MNHEY, SMNVEV) derive from the germline V gene (reference sequence). V loses 6 bases of germline sequence and J loses 7 bases, and the interval between the two ends is 13 bases. The CDR3 holds 14 amino acids from the cysteine to the phenylalanine. Solely the CDR3 DNA is kept, with 42 bases framed from the first base. This sample was taken from a study of blood T cell repertoires in COVID-19 (dated by TCRdb to 2020 to 2022). About the study as a whole: Samples from collaborators originated in the United States, Italy and Spain and spanned both the acute and convalescent phases of COVID-19. The material from the prospective study consisted of cDNA or gDNA derived from T cells, B-cell-depleted T cells, or PBMCs. Deeply sampled blood TCRbeta repertoires from subjects exposed to, actively infected with, or recovered from COVID-19 were included in the dataset. A freely available public database, intended as a resource for researchers studying the immune response to SARS-CoV-2, is where the repertoires were released. The samples were drawn from two sources: the first 160 participants of the ongoing ImmuneRACE study, and over 950 subjects contributed by 6 global collaborators. The sample metadata nearly always contained a de-identified subject ID, COVID-19 status, age in years and sex. Where available, HLA class I and class II types were taken from metadata supplied by the sample provider and were not determined by assay-based typing.

The immunoSEQ Assay, a bias-controlled multiplex PCR, was used to amplify TCRbeta CDR3 regions from genomic DNA. On the study's bioinformatics: The number of nucleated cells in each sample was estimated by amplification of reference gene primers within the assay. Sequence reads were collapsed and filtered to measure the absolute abundance of every unique TCRbeta CDR3 rearrangement. Productive Simpson clonality was computed per sample as the square root of Simpson's diversity index over productive rearrangements. TCRdb stores this immuneACCESS table with in-frame sequences only. Part of the clones is absent; in the studies checked, under half of the shortfall reflects unresolved V genes, and no reason is known for the rest. V and J calls and clone size come straight from that table; D and trimming were deduced from the DNA. This sample has 100,000 to 120,000 clones in its table, and around nine tenths of those were observed once. Clones ranked in the top ten supply 3% to 3.5% of the sample.

The collaborating institutions used their own protocols to collect whole blood in K2EDTA tubes. For TCRbeta analysis, collaborators shipped samples in one of three forms: frozen whole blood, isolated PBMCs, or DNA extracted from either of those sample types. Study-level results and caveats: Clinical and demographic metadata were provided uncurated, with the amount varying by source and participant.

This sequence originates from a woman in her forties or fifties with acute or convalescent COVID-19. The sequence joins TRBV27 to TRBJ1-6; the D gene cannot be named for sure. The sequencing input was peripheral blood. The DNA is as follows: TGTGCCAGCAGCTCCCGAGGGCGGAATTCACCCCTCCACTTT. The encoded protein is CASSSRGRNSPLHF.